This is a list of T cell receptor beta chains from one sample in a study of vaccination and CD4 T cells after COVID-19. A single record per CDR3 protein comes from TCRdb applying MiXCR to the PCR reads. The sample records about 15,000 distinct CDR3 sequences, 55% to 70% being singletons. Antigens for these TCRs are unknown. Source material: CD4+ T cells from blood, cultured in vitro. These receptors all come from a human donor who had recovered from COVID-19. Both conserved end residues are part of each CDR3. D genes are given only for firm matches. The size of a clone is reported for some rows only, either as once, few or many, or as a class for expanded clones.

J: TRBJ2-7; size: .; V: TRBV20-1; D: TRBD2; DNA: TGCAGTGCTAGAGATCGGGCTAGCGGGAGTTTGATCAAAGAGCAGTACTTC; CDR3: CSARDRASGSLIKEQYF
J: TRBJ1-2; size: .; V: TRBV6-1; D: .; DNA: TGTGCCAGCAGCAAATCAACACCAAACTATGGCTACACCTTC; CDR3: CASSKSTPNYGYTF
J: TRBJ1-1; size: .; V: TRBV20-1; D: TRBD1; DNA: TGCAGTGCTAGAGGCGAACAGGGGTGGGCTGAAGCTTTCTTT; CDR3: CSARGEQGWAEAFF
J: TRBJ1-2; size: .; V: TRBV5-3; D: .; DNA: TGTGCCAGAAGCCTGGGGACGACCTCTGAAGTGGACTATGGCTACACCTTC; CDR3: CARSLGTTSEVDYGYTF
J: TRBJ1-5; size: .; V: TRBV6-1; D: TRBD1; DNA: TGTGCCAGCAGCGGGGGACAGGGGGCCGTGAGGAATCAGCCCCAGCATTTT; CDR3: CASSGGQGAVRNQPQHF
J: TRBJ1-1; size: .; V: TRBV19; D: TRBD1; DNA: TGTGCCAGTGGACAGGGGGCTTGGACTGAAGCTTTCTTT; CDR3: CASGQGAWTEAFF
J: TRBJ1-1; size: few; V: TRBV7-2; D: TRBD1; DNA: TGTGCCAGCAGCTACCCAGGGACAGGGAACACTGAAGCTTTCTTT; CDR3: CASSYPGTGNTEAFF
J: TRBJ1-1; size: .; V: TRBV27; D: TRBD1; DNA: TGTGCCAGCATGGACAGGGGGCCCCCTGAAGCTTTCTTT; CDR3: CASMDRGPPEAFF
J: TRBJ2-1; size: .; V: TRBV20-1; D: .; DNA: TGCAGTGCTTCCAATAGCGGAAGAGGGTACAATGAGCAGTTCTTC; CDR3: CSASNSGRGYNEQFF
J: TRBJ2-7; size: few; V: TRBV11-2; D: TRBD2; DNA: TGTGCCAGCAGCCCGGGACTAGCGGGAGGGGTATACGAGCAGTACTTC; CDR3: CASSPGLAGGVYEQYF
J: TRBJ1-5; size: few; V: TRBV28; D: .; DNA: TGTGCCAGCAGGACCATCAGGGGTCGACAGCCCCAGCATTTT; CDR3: CASRTIRGRQPQHF
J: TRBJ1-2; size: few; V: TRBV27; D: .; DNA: TGTGCCAGCATCTGGGGCGGGTGCCTCTATGGCTACACCTTC; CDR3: CASIWGGCLYGYTF
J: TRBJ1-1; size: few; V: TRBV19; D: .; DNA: TGTGCCAGTAGTTCTACCCAGGGGACTGAAGCTTTCTTT; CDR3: CASSSTQGTEAFF
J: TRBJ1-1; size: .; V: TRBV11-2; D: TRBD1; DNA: TGTGCCAGCAGCACAAGGACAGGTGAAGCTTTCTTT; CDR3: CASSTRTGEAFF
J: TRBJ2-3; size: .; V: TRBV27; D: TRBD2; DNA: TGTGCCAGCAGTTTAATCCCCGGGCTAGCGGGAACGCAGTATTTT; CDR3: CASSLIPGLAGTQYF
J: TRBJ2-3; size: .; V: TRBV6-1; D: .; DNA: TGTGCCAGCAGGGACTTCCTTAGCACAGATACGCAGTATTTT; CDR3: CASRDFLSTDTQYF
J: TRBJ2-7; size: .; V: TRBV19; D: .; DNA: TGTGCCAGTAGTATAGCGGCTAGGACTACTACCTACGAGCAGTACTTC; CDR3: CASSIAARTTTYEQYF
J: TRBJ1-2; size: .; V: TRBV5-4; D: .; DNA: TGTGCCAGCAGCCCTGGGCGAGAGGGGCCGGACGGGGGCTACACCTTC; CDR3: CASSPGREGPDGGYTF
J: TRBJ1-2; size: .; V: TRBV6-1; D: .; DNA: TGTGCCAGCAGTGAAGGGGGGGGCCCCCGTCGTGGCTACACCTTC; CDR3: CASSEGGGPRRGYTF
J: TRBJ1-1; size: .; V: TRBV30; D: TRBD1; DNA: TGTGCCTCAACCATGGACAGGAGTGAGATGGCTTTCTTT; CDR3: CASTMDRSEMAFF
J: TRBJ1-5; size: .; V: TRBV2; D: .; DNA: TGTGCCAGCAGAGCTCCGGGCCTAAATCAGCCCCAGCATTTT; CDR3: CASRAPGLNQPQHF
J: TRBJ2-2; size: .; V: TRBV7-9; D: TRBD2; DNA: TGTGCCAGCAGCCGGGAGGCCACCGGGGAGCTGTTTTTT; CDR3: CASSREATGELFF
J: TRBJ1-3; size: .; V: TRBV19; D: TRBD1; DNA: TGTGCCACCCAGACAGGGTCAGGAAACACCATATATTTT; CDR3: CATQTGSGNTIYF
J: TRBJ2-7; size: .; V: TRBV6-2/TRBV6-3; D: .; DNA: TGTGCCAGCAGGGAGATAGACTCCTACGAGCAGTACTTC; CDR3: CASREIDSYEQYF
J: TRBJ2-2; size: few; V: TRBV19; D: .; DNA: TGTGCCAGTAGCACCATCCAGGGAGGATCGAACACCGGGGAGCTGTTTTTT; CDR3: CASSTIQGGSNTGELFF
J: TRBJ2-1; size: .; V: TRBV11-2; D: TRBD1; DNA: TGTGCCAGCAGCTTAGGGGGGACAGGCTTCTTC; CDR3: CASSLGGTGFF
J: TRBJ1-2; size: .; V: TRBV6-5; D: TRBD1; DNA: TGTGCCAGCAGTTACCTCGACAGGGTTGGTGGCTACACCTTC; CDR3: CASSYLDRVGGYTF
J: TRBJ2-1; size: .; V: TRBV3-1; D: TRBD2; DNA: TGTGCCAGCAGCCACGGGGCGGGAGCTGAGCAGTTCTTC; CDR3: CASSHGAGAEQFF
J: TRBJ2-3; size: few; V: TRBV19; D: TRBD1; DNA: TGTGCCAGTAACAACAGGGGCCGGGCAGATACGCAGTATTTT; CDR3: CASNNRGRADTQYF
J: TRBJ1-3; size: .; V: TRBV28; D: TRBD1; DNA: TGTGCCAGCAGCTCCGCCGGACAGGCCCGCTCTGGAAACACCATATATTTT; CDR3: CASSSAGQARSGNTIYF
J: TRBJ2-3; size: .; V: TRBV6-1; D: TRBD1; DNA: TGTGCCAGTTTATCCGGGACAGGGATCACAGATACGCAGTATTTT; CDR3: CASLSGTGITDTQYF
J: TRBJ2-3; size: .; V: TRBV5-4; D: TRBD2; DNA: TGTGCCAGCAGGCCCGGGACTAGTTGGGCAGATACGCAGTATTTT; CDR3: CASRPGTSWADTQYF
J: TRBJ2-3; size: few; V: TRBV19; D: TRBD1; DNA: TGTGCCAGTAGTGCCCCCGACAGGGCAAATACGCAGTATTTT; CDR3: CASSAPDRANTQYF
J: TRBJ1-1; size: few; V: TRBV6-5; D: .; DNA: TGTGCCAGCAGTTACTCGAGCGGGGGGGGCGGCACTGAAGCTTTCTTT; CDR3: CASSYSSGGGGTEAFF
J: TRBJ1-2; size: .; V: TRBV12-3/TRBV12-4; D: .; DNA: TGTGCCAGCAGTTCCTCTCAGGGACACTATGGCTACACCTTC; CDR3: CASSSSQGHYGYTF
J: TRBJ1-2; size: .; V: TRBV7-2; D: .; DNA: TGTGCCAGCAGCTGGGGGACCCAGAATAGGGGCTACACCTTC; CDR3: CASSWGTQNRGYTF
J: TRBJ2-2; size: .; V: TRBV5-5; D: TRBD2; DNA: TGTGCCAGCAGCTTGGCCGGGGGACTAGCGCCGACGAACACCGGGGAGCTGTTTTTT; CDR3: CASSLAGGLAPTNTGELFF
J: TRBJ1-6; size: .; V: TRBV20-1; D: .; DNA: TGCAGTGCTAGAAATTGGGTTAATTCACCCCTCCACTTT; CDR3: CSARNWVNSPLHF
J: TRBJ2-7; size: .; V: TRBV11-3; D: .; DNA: TGTGCCAGCAGCTCCCCCCGGACACCCTCCTACGAGCAGTACTTC; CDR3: CASSSPRTPSYEQYF
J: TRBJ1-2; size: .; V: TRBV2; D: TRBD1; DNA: TGTGCCAGCAACCCCGGACAGGGGGCTGGCTATGGCTACACCTTC; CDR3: CASNPGQGAGYGYTF
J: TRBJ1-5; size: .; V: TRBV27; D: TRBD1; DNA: TGTGCCAGCAGTTTGGCAGGGGGTTTCCTTAGCAATCAGCCCCAGCATTTT; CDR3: CASSLAGGFLSNQPQHF